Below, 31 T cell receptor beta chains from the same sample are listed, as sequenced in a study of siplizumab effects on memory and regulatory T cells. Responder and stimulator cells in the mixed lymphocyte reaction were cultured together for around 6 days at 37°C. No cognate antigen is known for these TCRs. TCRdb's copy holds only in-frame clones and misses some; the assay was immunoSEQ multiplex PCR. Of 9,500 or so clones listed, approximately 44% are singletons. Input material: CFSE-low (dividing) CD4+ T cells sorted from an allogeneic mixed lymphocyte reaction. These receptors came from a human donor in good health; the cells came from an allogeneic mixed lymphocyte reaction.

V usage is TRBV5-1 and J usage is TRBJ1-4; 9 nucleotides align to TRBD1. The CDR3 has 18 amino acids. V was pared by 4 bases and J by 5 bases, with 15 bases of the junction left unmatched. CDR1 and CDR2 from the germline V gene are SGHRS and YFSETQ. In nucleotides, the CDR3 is TGCGCCAGCAGCAGGACCCCGGGACAGGGAGCAAGCAATGAAAAACTGTTTTTT. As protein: CASSRTPGQGASNEKLFF. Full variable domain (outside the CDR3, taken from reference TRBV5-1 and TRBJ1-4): KAGVTQTPRYLIKTRGQQVTLSCSPISGHRSVSWYQQTPGQGLQFLFEYFSETQRNKGNFPGRFSGRQFSNSRSEMNVSTLELGDSALYLCASSRTPGQGASNEKLFFGSGTQLSVL.

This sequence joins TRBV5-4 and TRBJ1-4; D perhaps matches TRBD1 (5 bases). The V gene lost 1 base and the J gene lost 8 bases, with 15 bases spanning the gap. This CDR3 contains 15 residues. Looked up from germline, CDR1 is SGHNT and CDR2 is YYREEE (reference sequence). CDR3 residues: CASSLREGQGEKLFF. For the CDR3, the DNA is TGTGCCAGCAGCTTGAGGGAGGGGCAAGGAGAAAAACTGTTTTTT.

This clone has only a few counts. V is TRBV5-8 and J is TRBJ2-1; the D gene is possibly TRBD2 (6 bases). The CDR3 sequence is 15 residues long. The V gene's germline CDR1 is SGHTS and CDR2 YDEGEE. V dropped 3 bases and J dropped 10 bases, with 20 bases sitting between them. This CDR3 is CASSSPGLPILEQFF. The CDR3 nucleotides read TGTGCCAGCAGCTCACCGGGACTCCCGATTCTCGAGCAGTTCTTC.

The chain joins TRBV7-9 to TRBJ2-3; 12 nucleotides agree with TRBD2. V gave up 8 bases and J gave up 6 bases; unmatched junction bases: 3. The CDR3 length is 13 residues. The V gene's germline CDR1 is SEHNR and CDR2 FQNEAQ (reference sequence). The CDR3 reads CASLAGGGDTQYF. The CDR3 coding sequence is TGTGCCAGCCTAGCGGGAGGGGGCGATACGCAGTATTTT.

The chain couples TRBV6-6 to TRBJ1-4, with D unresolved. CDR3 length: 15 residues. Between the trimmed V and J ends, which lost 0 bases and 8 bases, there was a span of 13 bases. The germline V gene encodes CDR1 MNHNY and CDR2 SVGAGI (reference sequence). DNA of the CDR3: TGTGCCAGCAGTTACTCCTGGGCCTTGAGGGAAAAACTGTTTTTT. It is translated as CASSYSWALREKLFF.

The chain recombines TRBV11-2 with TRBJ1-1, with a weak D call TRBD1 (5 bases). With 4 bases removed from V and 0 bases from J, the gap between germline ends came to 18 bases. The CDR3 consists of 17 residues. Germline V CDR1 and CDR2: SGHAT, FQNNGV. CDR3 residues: CASSSQTTGALNTEAFF. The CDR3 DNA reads TGTGCCAGCAGCTCCCAGACCACAGGAGCCTTGAACACTGAAGCTTTCTTT.

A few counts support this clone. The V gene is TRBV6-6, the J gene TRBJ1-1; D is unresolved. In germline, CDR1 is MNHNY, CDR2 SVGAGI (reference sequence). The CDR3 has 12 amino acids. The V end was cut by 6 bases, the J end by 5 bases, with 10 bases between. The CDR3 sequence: CASRRWETEAFF. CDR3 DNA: TGTGCCAGCAGGCGATGGGAGACTGAAGCTTTCTTT.

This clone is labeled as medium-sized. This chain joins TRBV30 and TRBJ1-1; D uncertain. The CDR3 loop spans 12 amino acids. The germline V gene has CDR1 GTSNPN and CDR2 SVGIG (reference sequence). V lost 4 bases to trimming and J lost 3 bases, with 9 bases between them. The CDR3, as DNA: TGTGCCTGGACTTCCTCGTACACTGAAGCTTTCTTT. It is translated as CAWTSSYTEAFF.

The CDR3 sequence: CASSQEAGANYGYTF. CDR3 sequence (DNA): TGTGCCAGCAGCCAAGAAGCAGGGGCGAACTATGGCTACACCTTC. This rearrangement joins TRBV4-2 to TRBJ1-2; tentative D call: TRBD1 (6 bases). Looked up from germline, CDR1 is LGHNA and CDR2 is YNFKEQ. Trimming shortened V by 0 bases and J by 2 bases, and 10 bases separated the two germline ends. The CDR3 is made up of 15 amino acids.

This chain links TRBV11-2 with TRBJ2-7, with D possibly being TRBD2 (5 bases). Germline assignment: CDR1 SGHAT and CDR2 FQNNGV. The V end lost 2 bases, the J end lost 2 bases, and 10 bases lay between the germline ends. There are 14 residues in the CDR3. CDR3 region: CASSLIGITYEQYF. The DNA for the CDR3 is TGTGCCAGCAGCTTAATCGGGATAACCTACGAGCAGTACTTC.

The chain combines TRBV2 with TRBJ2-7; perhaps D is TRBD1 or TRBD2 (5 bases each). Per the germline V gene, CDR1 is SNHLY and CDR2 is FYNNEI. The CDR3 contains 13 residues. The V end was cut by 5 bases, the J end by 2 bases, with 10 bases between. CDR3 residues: CASSRDGPYEQYF. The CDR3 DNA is TGTGCCAGCAGTCGGGACGGTCCCTACGAGCAGTACTTC.

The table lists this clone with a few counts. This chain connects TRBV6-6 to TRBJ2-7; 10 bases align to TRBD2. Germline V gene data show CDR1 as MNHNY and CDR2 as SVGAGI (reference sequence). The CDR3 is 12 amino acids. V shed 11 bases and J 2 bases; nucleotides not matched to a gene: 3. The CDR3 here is CASSGGTYEQYF. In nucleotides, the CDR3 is TGTGCCTCTAGCGGGGGTACCTACGAGCAGTACTTC.

The CDR3 reads CASSLGSGTSHTQYF. DNA for the CDR3: TGTGCCAGCAGCTTAGGATCCGGGACTAGTCATACGCAGTATTTT. The V gene is TRBV11-1, the J gene TRBJ2-3; 8 bases are shared with TRBD2. CDR3 length: 15 residues. Unmatched junction bases numbered 7, after V lost 1 base and J lost 7 bases. Germline CDR1 reads SGHAT; CDR2 reads FQDESV (reference sequence).

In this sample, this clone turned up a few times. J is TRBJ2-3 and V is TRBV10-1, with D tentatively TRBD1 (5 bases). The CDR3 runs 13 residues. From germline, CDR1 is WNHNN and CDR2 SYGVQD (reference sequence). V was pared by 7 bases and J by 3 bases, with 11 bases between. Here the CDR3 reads CASNQGGTDTQYF. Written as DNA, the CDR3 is TGCGCCAGCAATCAGGGTGGTACAGATACGCAGTATTTT.

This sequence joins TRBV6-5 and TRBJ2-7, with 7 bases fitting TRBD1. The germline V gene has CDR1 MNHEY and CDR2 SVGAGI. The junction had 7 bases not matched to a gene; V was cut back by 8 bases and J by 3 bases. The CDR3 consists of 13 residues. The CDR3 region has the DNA TGTGCCAGCCGTAGGTCAGGGGGCTACGAGCAGTACTTC. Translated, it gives CASRRSGGYEQYF.

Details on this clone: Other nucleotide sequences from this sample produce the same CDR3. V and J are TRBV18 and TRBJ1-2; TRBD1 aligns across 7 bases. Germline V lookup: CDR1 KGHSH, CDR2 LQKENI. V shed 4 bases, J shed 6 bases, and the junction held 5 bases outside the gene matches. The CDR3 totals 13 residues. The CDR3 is CASSRGQGDGYTF. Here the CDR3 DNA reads TGTGCCAGCTCACGGGGGCAGGGGGATGGCTACACCTTC.

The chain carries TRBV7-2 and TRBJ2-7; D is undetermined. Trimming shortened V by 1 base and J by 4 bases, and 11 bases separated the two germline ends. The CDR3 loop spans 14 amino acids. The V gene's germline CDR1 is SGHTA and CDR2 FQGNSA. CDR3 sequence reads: CASSLESFLYEQYF. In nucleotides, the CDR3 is TGTGCCAGCAGCTTAGAGAGTTTTTTGTACGAGCAGTACTTC.

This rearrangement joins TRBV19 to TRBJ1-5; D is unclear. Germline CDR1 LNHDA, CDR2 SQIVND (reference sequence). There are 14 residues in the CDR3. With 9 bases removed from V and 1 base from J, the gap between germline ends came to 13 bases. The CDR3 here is CASNPSGSNQPQHF. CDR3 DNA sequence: TGTGCCAGCAACCCTTCGGGAAGCAATCAGCCCCAGCATTTT.

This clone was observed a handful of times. CDR3 protein: CAIRQTSRSTDTQYF. The CDR3 DNA reads as TGTGCCATCAGACAGACTAGCCGAAGCACAGATACGCAGTATTTT. The chain recombines TRBV10-3 with TRBJ2-3; 7 nucleotides match TRBD2. The CDR3 spans 15 residues. V trimming: 6 bases; J trimming: 0 bases; junction bases outside the gene matches: 6. Per germline, CDR1 ENHRY and CDR2 SYGVKD.

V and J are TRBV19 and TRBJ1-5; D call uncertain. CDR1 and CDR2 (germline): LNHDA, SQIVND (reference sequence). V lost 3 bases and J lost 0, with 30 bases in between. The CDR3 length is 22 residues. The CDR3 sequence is CASSMGFPVTDPRGFSNQPQHF. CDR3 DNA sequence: TGTGCCAGTAGTATGGGATTCCCAGTTACGGATCCCAGAGGATTTAGCAATCAGCCCCAGCATTTT.

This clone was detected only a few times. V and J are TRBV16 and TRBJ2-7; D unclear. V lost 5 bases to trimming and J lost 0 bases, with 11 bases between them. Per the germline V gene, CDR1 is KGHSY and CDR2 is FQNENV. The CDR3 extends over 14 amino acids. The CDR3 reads CASSALQSSYEQYF. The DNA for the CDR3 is TGTGCCAGCAGCGCACTTCAGAGCTCCTACGAGCAGTACTTC.

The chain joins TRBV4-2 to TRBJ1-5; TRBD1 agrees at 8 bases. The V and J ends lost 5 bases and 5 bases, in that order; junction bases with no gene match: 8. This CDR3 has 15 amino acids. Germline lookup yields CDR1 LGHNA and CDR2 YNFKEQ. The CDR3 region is CASSRSGQGDQPQHF. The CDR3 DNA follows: TGTGCCAGCAGCAGATCCGGACAGGGCGATCAGCCCCAGCATTTT.

The CDR3 DNA is TGTGCCAGCAGCCGTGACAGGAGTACAGATACGCAGTATTTT. It specifies CASSRDRSTDTQYF. The V gene is TRBV7-9, the J gene TRBJ2-3; TRBD1 is a possible D gene (6 bases). This CDR3 is 14 amino acids long. Germline assignment: CDR1 SEHNR and CDR2 FQNEAQ (reference sequence). Trimming cost V 5 bases and J 3 bases, with 12 bases left between them.

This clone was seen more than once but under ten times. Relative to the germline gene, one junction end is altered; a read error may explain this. The CDR3 spells CASSFTQGSTDVF. The CDR3 nucleotides read TGTGCCAGCAGCTTTACCCAGGGTTCAACCGACGTTTTT. The rearrangement links TRBV5-4 to TRBJ1-1, with D possibly matching TRBD1 (5 bases). Looked up from germline, CDR1 is SGHNT and CDR2 is YYREEE (reference sequence). The length of the CDR3 is 13 residues.

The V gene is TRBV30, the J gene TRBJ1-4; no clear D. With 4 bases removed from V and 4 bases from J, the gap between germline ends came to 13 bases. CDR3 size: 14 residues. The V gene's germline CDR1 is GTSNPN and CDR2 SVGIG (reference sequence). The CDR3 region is CAWNSIVFNEKLFF. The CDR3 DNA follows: TGTGCCTGGAACTCGATAGTCTTTAATGAAAAACTGTTTTTT.

The CDR3 sequence is CASRGDTDTQYF. CDR3 DNA sequence: TGCGCCAGCAGGGGGGACACAGATACGCAGTATTTT. The V gene is TRBV10-1, the J gene TRBJ2-3; D possibly uses TRBD1 or TRBD2 (5 bases each). The V end was cut by 6 bases, the J end by 2 bases, with 6 bases between. The CDR3 runs to 12 residues. Germline V lookup: CDR1 WNHNN, CDR2 SYGVQD (reference sequence).

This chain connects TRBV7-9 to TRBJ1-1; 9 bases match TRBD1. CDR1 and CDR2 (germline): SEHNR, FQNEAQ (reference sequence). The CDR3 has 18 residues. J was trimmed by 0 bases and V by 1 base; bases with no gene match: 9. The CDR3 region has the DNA TGTGCCAGCAGCTTAGAGGCGACAGGGGGTAGAATGAACACTGAAGCTTTCTTT. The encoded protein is CASSLEATGGRMNTEAFF.

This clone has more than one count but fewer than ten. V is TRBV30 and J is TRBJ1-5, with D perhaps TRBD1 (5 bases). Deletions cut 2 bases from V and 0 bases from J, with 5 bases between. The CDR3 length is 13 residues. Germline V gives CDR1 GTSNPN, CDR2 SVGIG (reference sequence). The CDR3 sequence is CAWSRGSNQPQHF. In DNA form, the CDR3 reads TGTGCCTGGAGTAGGGGTAGCAATCAGCCCCAGCATTTT.

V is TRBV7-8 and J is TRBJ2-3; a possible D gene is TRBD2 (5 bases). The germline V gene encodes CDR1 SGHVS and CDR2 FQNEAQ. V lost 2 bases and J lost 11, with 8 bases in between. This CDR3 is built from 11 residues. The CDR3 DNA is TGTGCCAGCAGCTTACGGACTGTGCAGTATTTT. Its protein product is CASSLRTVQYF. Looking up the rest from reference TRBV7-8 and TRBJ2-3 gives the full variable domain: GAGVSQSPRYKVAKRGQDVALRCDPISGHVSLFWYQQALGQGPEFLTYFQNEAQLDKSGLPSDRFFAERPEGSVSTLKIQRTQQEDSAVYLCASSLRTVQYFGPGTRLTVL.

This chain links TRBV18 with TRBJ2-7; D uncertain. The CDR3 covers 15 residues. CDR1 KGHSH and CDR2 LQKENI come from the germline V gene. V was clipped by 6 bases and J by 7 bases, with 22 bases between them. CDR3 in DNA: TGTGCCAGCTCCCCTAGGGCCTCCGAATGGGAAGAGCAGTACTTC. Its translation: CASSPRASEWEEQYF.

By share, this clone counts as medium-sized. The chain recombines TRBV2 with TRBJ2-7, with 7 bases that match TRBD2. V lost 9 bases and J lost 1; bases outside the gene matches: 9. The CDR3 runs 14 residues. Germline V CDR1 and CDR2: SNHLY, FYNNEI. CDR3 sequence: CARQTRLASYEQYF. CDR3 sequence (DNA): TGTGCCAGACAAACTCGACTAGCTTCCTACGAGCAGTACTTC.